A selection of T cell receptor beta chains follows, all from one sample in a study of T cells in Graves' hyperthyroidism and ophthalmopathy. One entry per CDR3 protein, called by TCRdb with MiXCR from the multiplex PCR reads. The sample shows about 840,000 distinct CDR3 sequences, 38% of them seen only once. The sequenced material came from blood. These receptors were collected from a young man with Graves' hyperthyroidism. Each CDR3 is given with its conserved first and last residue. A D gene is named only where the DNA matches it firmly. Clone size, where shown, is once, few, many, or a class for clones that have expanded.

d_call: TRBD1; cdr3_length: 13; j_call: TRBJ2-7; clone_size: many; v_call: TRBV2; cdr3_aa: CASSGTAAYEQYF; cdr3_nt: TGTGCCAGTTCCGGGACAGCGGCCTACGAGCAGTACTTC
d_call: .; cdr3_length: 14; j_call: TRBJ2-2; clone_size: many; v_call: TRBV7-6; cdr3_aa: CASSLRVNTGELFF; cdr3_nt: TGTGCCAGCAGCTTGCGGGTGAACACCGGGGAGCTGTTTTTT
d_call: .; cdr3_length: 15; j_call: TRBJ1-5; clone_size: few; v_call: TRBV12-3/TRBV12-4; cdr3_aa: CASSFPGRDLQPQHF; cdr3_nt: TGTGCCAGCAGTTTCCCCGGGAGAGATTTGCAGCCCCAGCATTTT
d_call: .; cdr3_length: 13; j_call: TRBJ1-5; clone_size: many; v_call: TRBV15; cdr3_aa: CATSRGTVQPQHF; cdr3_nt: TGTGCCACCAGCAGAGGGACAGTCCAGCCCCAGCATTTT
d_call: TRBD2; cdr3_length: 16; j_call: TRBJ2-5; clone_size: .; v_call: TRBV5-4; cdr3_aa: CASSPTLAGVSETQYF; cdr3_nt: TGTGCCAGCAGTCCTACACTAGCGGGAGTGTCAGAGACCCAGTACTTC
d_call: .; cdr3_length: 16; j_call: TRBJ1-5; clone_size: .; v_call: TRBV5-6; cdr3_aa: CASSLSGGGSGQPQHF; cdr3_nt: TGTGCCAGCAGCTTGTCGGGAGGGGGGTCCGGTCAGCCCCAGCATTTT
d_call: .; cdr3_length: 15; j_call: TRBJ2-7; clone_size: .; v_call: TRBV7-6; cdr3_aa: CASSHLKGVNYEQYF; cdr3_nt: TGTGCCAGCAGCCACCTCAAGGGGGTGAACTACGAGCAGTACTTC
d_call: .; cdr3_length: 13; j_call: TRBJ2-7; clone_size: many; v_call: TRBV9; cdr3_aa: CASSVGTSGEQYF; cdr3_nt: TGTGCCAGCAGCGTAGGCACTTCAGGGGAGCAGTACTTC
d_call: TRBD1; cdr3_length: 15; j_call: TRBJ2-7; clone_size: .; v_call: TRBV7-2; cdr3_aa: CASSCTGTGVYEQYF; cdr3_nt: TGTGCCAGCAGTTGTACCGGGACAGGGGTCTACGAGCAGTACTTC
d_call: .; cdr3_length: 11; j_call: TRBJ1-2; clone_size: many; v_call: TRBV29-1; cdr3_aa: CSVGIYYGYTF; cdr3_nt: TGCAGCGTTGGGATTTACTATGGCTACACCTTC
d_call: .; cdr3_length: 16; j_call: TRBJ2-3; clone_size: .; v_call: TRBV11-2; cdr3_aa: CASSFLSALGFDTQYF; cdr3_nt: TGTGCCAGCAGCTTCCTCTCCGCCTTAGGATTTGATACGCAGTATTTT
d_call: TRBD1; cdr3_length: 13; j_call: TRBJ2-7; clone_size: .; v_call: TRBV6-1; cdr3_aa: CASSEPDRAGQYF; cdr3_nt: TGTGCCAGCAGTGAACCGGACAGGGCCGGGCAGTACTTC
d_call: .; cdr3_length: 15; j_call: TRBJ1-5; clone_size: .; v_call: TRBV19; cdr3_aa: CASTWGSYSNQPQHF; cdr3_nt: TGTGCCAGTACTTGGGGCAGTTATAGCAATCAGCCCCAGCATTTT